This TCR beta chain was documented in a study of T cells in Graves' hyperthyroidism and ophthalmopathy. Germline assignment: CDR1 LNHDA and CDR2 SQIVND (reference sequence). The CDR3 totals 15 residues. Findings and limits, study-wide: Ophthalmopathy was model-predicted a median 6.5 months pre-onset.

As regards this clonotype: Its antigen is not known. One end of the junction is discordant with germline, which a read error may explain.

It was RNA transcripts that yielded the amplified TCR beta CDR3 regions. An initial round of RT-PCR targeting the TCR CDR3 relied on the HTBI primer set. TCRdb analysed the multiplex PCR reads with MiXCR anew, one entry per CDR3 protein. Of about 350,000 distinct CDR3 sequences listed, approximately 15% were seen once; the top ten hold under 30%. The V call is TRBV19, the J call TRBJ1-2, with D hard to call. The sample consisted of blood. This clonotype originated in a woman aged 25 to 45 with Graves' hyperthyroidism. This CDR3 is CASSVDPRESYGYTF. The CDR3 DNA follows: TGTGCCAGTAGTGTAGACCCCCGCGAGAGCTATGGCTACACCTTC. The whole variable domain, filled in from reference TRBV19 and TRBJ1-2, reads DGGITQSPKYLFRKEGQNVTLSCEQNLNHDAMYWYRQDPGQGLRLIYYSQIVNDFQKGDIAEGYSVSREKKESFPLTVTSAQKNPTAFYLCASSVDPRESYGYTFGSGTRLTVV.